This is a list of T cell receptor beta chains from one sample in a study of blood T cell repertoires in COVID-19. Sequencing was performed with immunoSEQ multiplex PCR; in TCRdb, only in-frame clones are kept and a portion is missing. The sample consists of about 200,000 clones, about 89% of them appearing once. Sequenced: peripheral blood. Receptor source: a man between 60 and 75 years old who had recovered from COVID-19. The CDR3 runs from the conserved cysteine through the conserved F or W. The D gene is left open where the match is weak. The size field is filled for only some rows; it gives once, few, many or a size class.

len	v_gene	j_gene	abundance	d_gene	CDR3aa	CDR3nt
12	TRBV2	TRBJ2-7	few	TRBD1	CASSRDSYEQYF	TGTGCCAGCAGCCGGGACAGCTACGAGCAGTACTTC
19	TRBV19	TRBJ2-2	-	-	CASSIDPPWGGVYTGELFF	TGTGCCAGTAGTATAGATCCCCCTTGGGGGGGCGTCTACACCGGGGAGCTGTTTTTT
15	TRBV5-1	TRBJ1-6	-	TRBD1	CASSSQGQVSSPLHF	TGCGCCAGCAGCTCACAGGGACAGGTTTCTTCACCCCTCCACTTT
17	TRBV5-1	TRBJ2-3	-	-	CASSLLSGGTKTDTQYF	TGCGCCAGCAGCTTATTATCCGGCGGAACCAAAACAGATACGCAGTATTTT
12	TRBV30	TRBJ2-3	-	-	CAWDSRADTQYF	TGTGCCTGGGACAGTAGGGCAGATACGCAGTATTTT
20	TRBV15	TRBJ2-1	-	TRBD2	CATSRDQGLAGGSSYNEQFF	TGTGCCACCAGCAGAGATCAGGGACTAGCGGGGGGGAGCTCCTACAATGAGCAGTTCTTC
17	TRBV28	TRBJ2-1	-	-	CASSLGAGNPAYNEQFF	TGTGCCAGCAGTCTAGGGGCAGGGAACCCTGCCTACAATGAGCAGTTCTTC
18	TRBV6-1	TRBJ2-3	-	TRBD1	CASSEKGQGLVNADTQYF	TGTGCCAGCAGTGAAAAAGGACAGGGGCTGGTGAACGCAGATACGCAGTATTTT
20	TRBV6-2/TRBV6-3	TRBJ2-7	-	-	CASSYSPTSVDGGTVRRQYF	TGTGCCAGCAGTTACTCGCCGACTTCGGTGGACGGAGGGACAGTTCGTCGGCAGTACTTC
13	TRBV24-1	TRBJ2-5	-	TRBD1	CATSATGGETQYF	TGTGCCACCAGCGCCACAGGGGGCGAGACCCAGTACTTC
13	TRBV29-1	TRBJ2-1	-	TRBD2	CSVGTSGRNEQFF	TGCAGCGTTGGGACTAGCGGAAGGAATGAGCAGTTCTTC
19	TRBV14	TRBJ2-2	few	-	CASSQDLGGRRGKIGELFF	TGTGCCAGCAGCCAAGATCTCGGCGGGCGCAGGGGCAAAATCGGGGAGCTGTTTTTT
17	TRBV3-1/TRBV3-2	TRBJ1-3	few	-	CASSHVNSNITGNTIYF	TGTGCCAGCAGCCATGTGAACAGCAACATAACTGGAAACACCATATATTTT
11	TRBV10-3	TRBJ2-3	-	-	CAISAQDTQYF	TGTGCCATCAGTGCGCAGGATACGCAGTATTTT
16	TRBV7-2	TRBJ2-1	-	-	CASSLEAEPSYNEQFF	TGTGCCAGCAGCTTAGAAGCGGAACCCTCCTACAATGAGCAGTTCTTC
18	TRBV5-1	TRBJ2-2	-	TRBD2	CASSSYYLAGANTGELFF	TGCGCCAGCAGCTCCTACTACCTAGCGGGGGCGAACACCGGGGAGCTGTTTTTT
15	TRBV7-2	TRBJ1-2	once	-	CASSLFPTANYGYTF	TGTGCCAGCAGCTTATTCCCCACGGCTAACTATGGCTACACCTTC
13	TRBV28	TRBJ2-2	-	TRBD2	CASNSGPTGELFF	TGTGCCAGCAATAGCGGGCCTACCGGGGAGCTGTTTTTT
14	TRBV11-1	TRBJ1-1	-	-	CASSLSGGFTEAFF	TGTGCCAGCAGCTTATCGGGGGGTTTCACTGAAGCTTTCTTT
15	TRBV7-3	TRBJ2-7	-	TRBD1	CASSQGAGAGYEQYF	TGTGCCAGCAGTCAGGGGGCAGGGGCAGGCTACGAGCAGTACTTC
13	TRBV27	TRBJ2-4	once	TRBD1	CASSGRGRYIQYF	TGTGCCAGCAGTGGCAGGGGGCGTTACATTCAGTACTTC
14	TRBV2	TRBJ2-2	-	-	CASKLQGPTGELFF	TGTGCCAGCAAGTTACAGGGACCCACCGGGGAGCTGTTTTTT
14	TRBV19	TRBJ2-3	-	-	CASAPAGFTDTQYF	TGTGCCTCCGCCCCGGCGGGGTTCACAGATACGCAGTATTTT
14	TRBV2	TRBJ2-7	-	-	CASSGGRGNYEQYF	TGTGCCAGCAGTGGTGGGCGGGGAAATTACGAGCAGTACTTC
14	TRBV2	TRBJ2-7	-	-	CASSFRDLTYEQYF	TGTGCCAGCAGTTTCCGGGATTTGACCTACGAGCAGTACTTC
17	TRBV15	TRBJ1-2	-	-	CATSREISLRQNYGYTF	TGTGCCACCAGCAGAGAAATTTCACTGAGGCAGAACTATGGCTACACCTTC
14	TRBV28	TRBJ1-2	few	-	CASSGPDSSYGYTF	TGTGCCAGCAGTGGACCGGACAGCTCCTATGGCTACACCTTC
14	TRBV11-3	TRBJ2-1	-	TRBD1	CASSRRTGDNEQFF	TGTGCCAGCAGCCGAAGGACAGGGGACAATGAGCAGTTCTTC
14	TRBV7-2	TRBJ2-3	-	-	CASSFGLNQDTQYF	TGTGCCAGCAGCTTCGGACTAAACCAAGATACGCAGTATTTT
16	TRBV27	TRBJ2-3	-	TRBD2	CASSLWASGITDTQYF	TGTGCCAGCAGTTTATGGGCTAGCGGGATCACAGATACGCAGTATTTT
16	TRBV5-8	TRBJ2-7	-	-	CASSWEARLSLYEQYF	TGTGCCAGCAGCTGGGAGGCGAGGTTGAGCCTCTACGAGCAGTACTTC
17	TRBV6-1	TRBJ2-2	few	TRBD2	CASSASSGRLNTGELFF	TGTGCCAGCAGTGCCTCTAGCGGGAGACTGAACACCGGGGAGCTGTTTTTT
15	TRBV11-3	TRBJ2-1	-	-	CASSPSKSSYNEQFF	TGTGCCAGCAGCCCATCAAAGAGCTCCTACAATGAGCAGTTCTTC
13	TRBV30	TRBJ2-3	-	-	CAWTQGWTDTQYF	TGTGCCTGGACACAGGGTTGGACAGATACGCAGTATTTT
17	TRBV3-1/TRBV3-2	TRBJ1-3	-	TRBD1	CASSQEGRQGARNTIYF	TGTGCCAGCAGCCAAGAAGGGCGACAGGGGGCGCGGAACACCATATATTTT
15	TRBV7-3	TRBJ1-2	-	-	CASSLGKGANYGYTF	TGTGCCAGCAGCTTAGGAAAGGGGGCTAACTATGGCTACACCTTC
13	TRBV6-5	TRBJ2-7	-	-	CASSYGNAYEQYF	TGTGCCAGCAGTTACGGCAATGCCTACGAGCAGTACTTC
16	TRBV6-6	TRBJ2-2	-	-	CASSQLRTANTGELFF	TGTGCCAGCAGCCAACTTAGGACAGCGAACACCGGGGAGCTGTTTTTT
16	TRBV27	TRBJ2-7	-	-	CASSLSTSMMYYEQYF	TGTGCCAGCAGTTTATCAACTAGCATGATGTACTACGAGCAGTACTTC
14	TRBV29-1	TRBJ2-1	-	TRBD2	CSVGAGGRTNEQFF	TGCAGCGTTGGCGCGGGAGGGCGGACCAATGAGCAGTTCTTC
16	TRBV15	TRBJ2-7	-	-	CATSRRQAVESYEQYF	TGTGCCACCAGCAGACGCCAGGCCGTGGAATCCTACGAGCAGTACTTC
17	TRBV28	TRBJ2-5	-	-	CATGTGGLAGPKETQYF	TGTGCCACCGGGACAGGTGGGCTAGCGGGACCCAAAGAGACCCAGTACTTC
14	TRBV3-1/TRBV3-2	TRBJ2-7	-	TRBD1	CASSLTGGTHEQYF	TGTGCCAGCAGCCTTACAGGGGGTACCCACGAGCAGTACTTC
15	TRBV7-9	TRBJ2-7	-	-	CASSLAGQINYEQYF	TGTGCCAGCAGCTTAGCCGGACAGATAAACTACGAGCAGTACTTC
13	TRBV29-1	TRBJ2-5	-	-	CSVGRQVEETQYF	TGCAGCGTTGGGAGACAGGTGGAAGAGACCCAGTACTTC
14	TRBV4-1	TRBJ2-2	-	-	CASSQGPRAGELFF	TGCGCCAGCAGCCAAGGCCCCAGGGCCGGGGAGCTGTTTTTT
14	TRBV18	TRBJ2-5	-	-	CASSPTGTQETQYF	TGTGCCAGCTCACCAACAGGGACCCAAGAGACCCAGTACTTC
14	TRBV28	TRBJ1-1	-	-	CASRPQGWNTEAFF	TGTGCCAGCAGACCCCAGGGTTGGAACACTGAAGCTTTCTTT
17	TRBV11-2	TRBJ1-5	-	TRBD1	CASSPLSPTGTDQPQHF	TGTGCCAGCAGCCCCCTTTCCCCTACAGGGACAGACCAGCCCCAGCATTTT
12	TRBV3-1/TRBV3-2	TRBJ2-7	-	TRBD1	CASSQGQGGQYF	TGTGCCAGCAGCCAAGGACAGGGCGGGCAGTACTTC
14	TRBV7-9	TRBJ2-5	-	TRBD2	CASSARGAQETQYF	TGTGCCAGCAGCGCGCGGGGGGCGCAAGAGACCCAGTACTTC
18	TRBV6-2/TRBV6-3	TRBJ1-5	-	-	CASSLGRPWSGGRQPQHF	TGTGCCAGCAGCCTAGGAAGGCCCTGGAGCGGGGGCAGGCAGCCCCAGCATTTT
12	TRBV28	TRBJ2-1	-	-	CASSGSYNEQFF	TGTGCCAGCAGCGGCTCCTACAATGAGCAGTTCTTC
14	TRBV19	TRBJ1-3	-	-	CASSPGHSKNTIYF	TGTGCCAGTAGCCCGGGACATTCGAAAAACACCATATATTTT
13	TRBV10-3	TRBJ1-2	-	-	CAISESTAYGYTF	TGTGCCATCAGTGAGTCTACAGCCTATGGCTACACCTTC